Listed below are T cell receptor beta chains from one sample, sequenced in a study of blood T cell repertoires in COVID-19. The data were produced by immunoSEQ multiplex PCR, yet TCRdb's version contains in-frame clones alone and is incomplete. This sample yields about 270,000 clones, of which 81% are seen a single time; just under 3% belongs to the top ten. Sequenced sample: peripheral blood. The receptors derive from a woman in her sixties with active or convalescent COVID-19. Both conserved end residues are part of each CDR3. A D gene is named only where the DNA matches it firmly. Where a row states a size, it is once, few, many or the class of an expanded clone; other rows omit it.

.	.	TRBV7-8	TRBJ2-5	CASSRGTVQETQYF	TGTGCCAGCAGCCGGGGGACAGTTCAAGAGACCCAGTACTTC
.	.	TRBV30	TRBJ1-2	CARSVGNYGYTF	TGTGCCAGATCCGTCGGTAACTATGGCTACACCTTC
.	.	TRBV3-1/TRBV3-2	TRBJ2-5	CASSQDLRRTQYF	TGTGCCAGCAGCCAAGATTTAAGGAGGACCCAGTACTTC
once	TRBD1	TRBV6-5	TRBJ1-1	CASSLPQGDTEAFF	TGTGCCAGCAGCTTGCCACAGGGGGACACTGAAGCTTTCTTT
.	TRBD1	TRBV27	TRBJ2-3	CASSQTGGSTDTQYF	TGTGCCAGCAGCCAGACAGGGGGCTCCACAGATACGCAGTATTTT
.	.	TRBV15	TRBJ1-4	CATSLDGGAVEKLFF	TGTGCCACCAGCCTGGATGGGGGGGCCGTGGAAAAACTGTTTTTT
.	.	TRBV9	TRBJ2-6	CASSVETISGANVLTF	TGTGCCAGCAGCGTAGAAACAATCTCTGGGGCCAACGTCCTGACTTTC
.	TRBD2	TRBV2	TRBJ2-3	CASSEGLAGGNTQYF	TGTGCCAGCAGTGAGGGACTAGCGGGGGGAAATACGCAGTATTTT
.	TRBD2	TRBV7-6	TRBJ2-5	CASSSPRAGSETQYF	TGTGCCAGCAGTTCGCCCCGAGCGGGGTCAGAGACCCAGTACTTC
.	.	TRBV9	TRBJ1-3	CASSLAPSTGNTIYF	TGTGCCAGCAGCCTAGCGCCTTCTACTGGAAACACCATATATTTT
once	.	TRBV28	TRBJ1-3	CASSLQGSGNTIYF	TGTGCCAGCAGTTTGCAGGGGTCTGGAAACACCATATATTTT
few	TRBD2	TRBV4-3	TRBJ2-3	CASSQGVAGSSTDTQYF	TGCGCCAGCAGCCAAGGAGTAGCGGGTTCTAGCACAGATACGCAGTATTTT
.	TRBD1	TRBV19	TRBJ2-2	CASSMGTGRTGELFF	TGTGCCAGTAGTATGGGGACAGGGCGCACCGGGGAGCTGTTTTTT
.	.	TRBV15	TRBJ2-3	CATSRVSGSTDTQYF	TGTGCCACCAGCAGAGTCTCAGGGAGCACAGATACGCAGTATTTT
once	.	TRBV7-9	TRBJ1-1	CASSLLGGRRNTEAFF	TGTGCCAGCAGTCTTTTAGGGGGACGTCGGAACACTGAAGCTTTCTTT
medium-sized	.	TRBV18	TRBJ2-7	CASSPPVLWGGSAYEQYF	TGTGCCAGCTCACCACCTGTCCTGTGGGGCGGATCGGCGTACGAGCAGTACTTC
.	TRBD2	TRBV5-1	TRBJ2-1	CASSLRTSGDNNEQFF	TGCGCCAGCAGCCTGAGGACTAGCGGGGACAACAATGAGCAGTTCTTC
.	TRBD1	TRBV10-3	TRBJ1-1	CAISESGGINTEAFF	TGTGCCATCAGTGAGTCAGGGGGCATAAACACTGAAGCTTTCTTT
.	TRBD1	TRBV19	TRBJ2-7	CASSMGQYEQYF	TGTGCCAGTAGTATGGGACAGTACGAGCAGTACTTC
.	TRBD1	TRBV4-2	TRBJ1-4	CASSPRDRGNEKLFF	TGTGCCAGCAGCCCCCGGGACAGAGGAAATGAAAAACTGTTTTTT
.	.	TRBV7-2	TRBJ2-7	CASSPPGVYEQYF	TGTGCCAGCAGCCCGCCGGGAGTCTACGAGCAGTACTTC
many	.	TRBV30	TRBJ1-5	CAWSWQGDQPQHF	TGTGCCTGGAGTTGGCAGGGCGATCAGCCCCAGCATTTT
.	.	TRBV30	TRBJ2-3	CAWSVLGEGADTQYF	TGTGCCTGGAGTGTACTAGGGGAGGGGGCAGATACGCAGTATTTT
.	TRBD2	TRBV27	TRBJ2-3	CASSPLTSGGSTDTQYF	TGTGCCAGCAGTCCCTTGACTAGCGGGGGCAGCACAGATACGCAGTATTTT
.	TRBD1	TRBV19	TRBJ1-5	CASRPQGDFNQPQHF	TGTGCCAGTAGGCCTCAGGGGGATTTCAATCAGCCCCAGCATTTT
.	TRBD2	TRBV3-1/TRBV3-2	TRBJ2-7	CASSQGIPRGASYEQYF	TGTGCCAGCAGCCAAGGTATACCGCGGGGGGCATCCTACGAGCAGTACTTC
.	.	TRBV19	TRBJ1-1	CAAKELEGNTEAFF	TGTGCCGCCAAGGAGCTGGAAGGTAACACTGAAGCTTTCTTT
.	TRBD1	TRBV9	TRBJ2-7	CASSPDRTGMYDEQYF	TGTGCCAGCAGCCCGGATAGGACAGGGATGTATGACGAGCAGTACTTC
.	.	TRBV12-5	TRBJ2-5	CASGLDGGGRWETQYF	TGTGCTAGTGGTTTGGATGGAGGGGGCCGGTGGGAGACCCAGTACTTC
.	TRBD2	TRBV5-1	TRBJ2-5	CASSLGASGQETQYF	TGCGCCAGCAGCTTGGGGGCTAGCGGACAAGAGACCCAGTACTTC
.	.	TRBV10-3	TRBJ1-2	CAISESEAGYTF	TGTGCCATCAGTGAGTCCGAGGCTGGCTACACCTTC
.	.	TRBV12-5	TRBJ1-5	CASAPGWNQPQHF	TGTGCTAGTGCGCCAGGGTGGAATCAGCCCCAGCATTTT
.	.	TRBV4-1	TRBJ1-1	CASSQDFGPPLNTEAFF	TGCGCCAGCAGCCAAGATTTCGGTCCACCCCTGAACACTGAAGCTTTCTTT
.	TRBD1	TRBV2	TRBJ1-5	CASSQDRGWQPQHF	TGTGCCAGCAGTCAGGACAGGGGTTGGCAGCCCCAGCATTTT
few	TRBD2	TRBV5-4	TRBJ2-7	CASSPDPGGGYEQYF	TGTGCCAGCAGCCCGGACCCGGGAGGGGGTTACGAGCAGTACTTC
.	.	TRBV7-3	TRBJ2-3	CASSLRSAGMSDTQYF	TGTGCCAGCAGCCTGAGATCGGCGGGGATGTCTGATACGCAGTATTTT
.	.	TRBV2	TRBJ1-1	CASNLEWNTEAFF	TGTGCCAGCAATTTAGAGTGGAACACTGAAGCTTTCTTT
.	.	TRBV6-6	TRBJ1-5	CASIQLRGSNQPQHF	TGTGCCAGCATACAACTTCGGGGTAGCAATCAGCCCCAGCATTTT
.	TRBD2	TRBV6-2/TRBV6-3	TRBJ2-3	CASSGLEPSTDTQYF	TGTGCCAGCAGTGGACTAGAGCCTAGCACAGATACGCAGTATTTT
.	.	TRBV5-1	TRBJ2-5	CASRAGQETQYF	TGCGCCAGCAGAGCGGGTCAAGAGACCCAGTACTTC
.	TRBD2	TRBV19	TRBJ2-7	CASNEGGRSDEQYF	TGTGCCAGTAACGAGGGAGGGCGTTCAGACGAGCAGTACTTC
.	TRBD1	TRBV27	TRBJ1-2	CASSPGTANGYTF	TGTGCCAGCAGTCCGGGGACAGCCAATGGCTACACCTTC
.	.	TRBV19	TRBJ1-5	CASKEGSAGIQPQHF	TGTGCCAGTAAGGAAGGGAGCGCGGGTATCCAGCCCCAGCATTTT
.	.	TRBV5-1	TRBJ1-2	CASSLTSATANYGYTF	TGCGCCAGCAGCTTGACCAGCGCGACGGCTAACTATGGCTACACCTTC
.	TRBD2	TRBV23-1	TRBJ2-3	CASSLAGGLIKNTQYF	TGCGCCAGCAGTCTAGCGGGGGGGCTTATCAAGAATACGCAGTATTTT
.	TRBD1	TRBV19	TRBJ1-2	CASSTDRVLRGYTF	TGTGCCAGTAGTACAGACAGGGTGTTACGGGGCTACACCTTC
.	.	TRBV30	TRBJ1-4	CAWSVRGGYSNEKLFF	TGTGCCTGGAGTGTACGGGGAGGATACTCGAATGAAAAACTGTTTTTT
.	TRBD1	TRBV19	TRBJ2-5	CASSGGQGPRETQYF	TGTGCCAGTAGTGGGGGACAGGGGCCCCGAGAGACCCAGTACTTC
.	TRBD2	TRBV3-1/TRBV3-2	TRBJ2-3	CASSQDRGSGGRTDTQYF	TGTGCCAGCAGCCAAGATCGGGGCAGCGGGGGCCGCACAGATACGCAGTATTTT
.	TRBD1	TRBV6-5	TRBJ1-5	CASSRTGVQPQHF	TGTGCCAGCAGCCGGACAGGGGTTCAGCCCCAGCATTTT
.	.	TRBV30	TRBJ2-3	CAWSRSPRDTDTQYF	TGTGCCTGGAGTCGGTCCCCGCGGGACACAGATACGCAGTATTTT